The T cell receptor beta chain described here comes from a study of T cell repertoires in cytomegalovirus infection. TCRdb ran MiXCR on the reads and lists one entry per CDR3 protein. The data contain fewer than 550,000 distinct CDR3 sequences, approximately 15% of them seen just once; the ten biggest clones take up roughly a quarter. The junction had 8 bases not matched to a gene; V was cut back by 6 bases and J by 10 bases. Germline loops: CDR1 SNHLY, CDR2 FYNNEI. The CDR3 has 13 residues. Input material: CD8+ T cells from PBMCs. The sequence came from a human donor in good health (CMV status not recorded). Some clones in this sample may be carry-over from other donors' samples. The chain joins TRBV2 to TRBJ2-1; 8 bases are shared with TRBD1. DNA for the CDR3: TGTGCCAGCAGAGGACAGGGACAATGGGAGCAGTTCTTC. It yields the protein CASRGQGQWEQFF.